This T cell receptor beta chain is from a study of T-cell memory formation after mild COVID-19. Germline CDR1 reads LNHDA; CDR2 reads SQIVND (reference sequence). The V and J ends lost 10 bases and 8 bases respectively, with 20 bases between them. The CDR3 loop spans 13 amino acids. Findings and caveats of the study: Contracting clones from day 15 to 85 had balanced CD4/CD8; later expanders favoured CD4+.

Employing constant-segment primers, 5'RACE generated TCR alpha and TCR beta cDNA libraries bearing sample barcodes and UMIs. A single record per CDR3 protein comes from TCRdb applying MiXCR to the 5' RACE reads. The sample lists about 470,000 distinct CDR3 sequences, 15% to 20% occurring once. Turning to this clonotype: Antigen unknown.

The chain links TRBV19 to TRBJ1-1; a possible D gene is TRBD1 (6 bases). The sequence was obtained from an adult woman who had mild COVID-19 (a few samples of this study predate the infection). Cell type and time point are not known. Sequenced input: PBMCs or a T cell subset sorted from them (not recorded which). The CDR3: CATHPRGGGEAFF. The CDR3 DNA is TGTGCCACCCACCCGAGGGGGGGAGGCGAAGCTTTCTTT.